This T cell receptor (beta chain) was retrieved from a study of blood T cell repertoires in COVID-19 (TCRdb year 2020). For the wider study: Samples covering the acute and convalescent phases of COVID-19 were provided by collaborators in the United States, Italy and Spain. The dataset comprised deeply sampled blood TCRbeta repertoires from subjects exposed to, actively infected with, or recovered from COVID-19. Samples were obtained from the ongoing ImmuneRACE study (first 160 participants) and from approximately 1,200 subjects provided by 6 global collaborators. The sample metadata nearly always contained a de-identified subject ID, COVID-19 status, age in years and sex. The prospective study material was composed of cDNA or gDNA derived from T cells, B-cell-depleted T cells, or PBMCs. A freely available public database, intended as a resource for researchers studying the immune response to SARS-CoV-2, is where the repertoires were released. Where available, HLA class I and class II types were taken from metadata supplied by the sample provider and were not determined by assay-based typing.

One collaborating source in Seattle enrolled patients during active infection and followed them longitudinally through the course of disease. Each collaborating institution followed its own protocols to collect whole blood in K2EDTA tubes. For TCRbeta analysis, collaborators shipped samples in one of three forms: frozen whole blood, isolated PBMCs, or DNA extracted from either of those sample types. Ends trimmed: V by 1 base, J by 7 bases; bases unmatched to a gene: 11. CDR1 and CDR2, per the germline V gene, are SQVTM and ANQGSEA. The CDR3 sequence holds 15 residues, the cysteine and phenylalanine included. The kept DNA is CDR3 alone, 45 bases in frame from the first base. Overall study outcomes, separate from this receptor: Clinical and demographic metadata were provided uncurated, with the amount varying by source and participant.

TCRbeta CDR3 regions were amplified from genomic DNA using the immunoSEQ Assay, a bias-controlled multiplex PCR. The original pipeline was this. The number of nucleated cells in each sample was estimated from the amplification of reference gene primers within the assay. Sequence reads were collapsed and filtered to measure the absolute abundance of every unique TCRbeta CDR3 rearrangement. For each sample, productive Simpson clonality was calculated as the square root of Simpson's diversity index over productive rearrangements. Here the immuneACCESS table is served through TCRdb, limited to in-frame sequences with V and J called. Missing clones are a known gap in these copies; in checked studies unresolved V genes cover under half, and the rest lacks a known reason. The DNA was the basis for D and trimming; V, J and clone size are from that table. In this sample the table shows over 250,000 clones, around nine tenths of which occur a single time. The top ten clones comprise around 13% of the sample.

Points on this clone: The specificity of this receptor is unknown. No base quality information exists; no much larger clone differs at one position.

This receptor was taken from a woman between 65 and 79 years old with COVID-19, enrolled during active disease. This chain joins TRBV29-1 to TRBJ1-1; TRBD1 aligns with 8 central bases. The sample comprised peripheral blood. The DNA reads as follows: TGCAGCGTTGAAGGGACAGGGTTCGTTGGGGGTGAAGCTTTCTTT. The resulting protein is CSVEGTGFVGGEAFF.